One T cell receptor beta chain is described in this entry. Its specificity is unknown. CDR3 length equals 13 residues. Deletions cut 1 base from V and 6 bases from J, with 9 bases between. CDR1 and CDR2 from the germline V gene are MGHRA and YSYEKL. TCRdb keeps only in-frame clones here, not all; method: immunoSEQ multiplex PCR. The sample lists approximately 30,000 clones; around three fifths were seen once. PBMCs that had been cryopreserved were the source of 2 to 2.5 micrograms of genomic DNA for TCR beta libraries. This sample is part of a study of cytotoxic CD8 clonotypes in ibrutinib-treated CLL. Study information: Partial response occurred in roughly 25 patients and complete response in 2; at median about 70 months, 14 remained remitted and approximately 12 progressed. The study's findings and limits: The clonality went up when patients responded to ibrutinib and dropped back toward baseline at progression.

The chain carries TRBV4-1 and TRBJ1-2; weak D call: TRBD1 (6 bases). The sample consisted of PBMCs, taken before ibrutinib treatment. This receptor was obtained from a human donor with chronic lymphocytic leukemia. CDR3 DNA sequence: TGCGCCAGCAGCCAAGGGGGGCGGGATGGCTACACCTTC. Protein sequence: CASSQGGRDGYTF.